The next 20 T cell receptor beta chains were all read from a single sample in a study of blood T cell repertoires in COVID-19. TCRdb keeps only in-frame clones here, not all; method: immunoSEQ multiplex PCR. The sample carries about 55,000 clones, 70% to 90% recorded once. Material: peripheral blood. Every receptor here comes from a man aged 65 to 79 with acute or convalescent COVID-19.

Here the CDR3 reads CASSFPLAGVNEQFF. The CDR3 region has the DNA TGCGCCAGCAGCTTCCCACTAGCGGGAGTTAATGAGCAGTTCTTC. The rearrangement uses TRBV5-1 and TRBJ2-1; 11 bases map to TRBD2. The CDR3 has 15 residues. Germline assignment: CDR1 SGHRS and CDR2 YFSETQ. Trimming cost V 2 bases and J 7 bases; bases outside gene matches: 5.

V is TRBV2 and J is TRBJ2-2, with a weak D call TRBD1 (5 bases). The V end lost 9 bases, the J end lost 7 bases, and 18 bases lay between the germline ends. The V gene's germline CDR1 is SNHLY and CDR2 FYNNEI. This CDR3 has 14 amino acids. In DNA, the CDR3 is TGTGCCAGTCACCCGGCAGGGAAGGGCGGGGAGCTGTTTTTT. Protein product: CASHPAGKGGELFF.

For the CDR3, the DNA is TGTGCCAGCAGCTCGGGACGGGAGCGGCCCCAGCATTTT. It encodes CASSSGRERPQHF. This rearrangement joins TRBV11-1 to TRBJ1-5; TRBD1 might be the D (5 bases). The CDR3 totals 13 residues. Trimming left V 4 bases short and J 9 bases short, with 13 bases between. In germline, CDR1 is SGHAT, CDR2 FQDESV (reference sequence).

V usage is TRBV4-3 and J usage is TRBJ1-3, with 7 bases aligning to TRBD1. CDR1 and CDR2 (germline): LGHNA, YSLEER. This CDR3 is 18 amino acids long. Trimming removed 4 bases from V and 4 bases from J; junction bases left unmatched: 16. The DNA for the CDR3 is TGCGCCAGCAGCCTCGTGACTGGACAGGAGATACCCGGAAACACCATATATTTT. As protein: CASSLVTGQEIPGNTIYF.

This clone has more than one count but fewer than ten. The V gene is TRBV9, the J gene TRBJ1-2; D is uncertain. From germline, CDR1 is SGDLS and CDR2 YYNGEE. V was clipped by 0 bases and J by 9 bases, with 12 bases between them. CDR3 length equals 13 residues. The DNA for the CDR3 is TGTGCCAGCAGCGTAGCCCATTTTGACAGCTACACCTTC. Its protein product is CASSVAHFDSYTF.

CDR3 sequence: CASSFGPLDRGAGGGELFF. In DNA form, the CDR3 reads TGTGCCAGCAGCTTCGGACCTCTAGACAGGGGGGCCGGTGGCGGGGAGCTGTTTTTT. The V call is TRBV5-4, the J call TRBJ2-2, with TRBD1 matching over 9 bases. CDR3 length: 19 amino acids. J was trimmed by 7 bases and V by 2 bases; bases with no gene match: 18. CDR1 and CDR2 from the germline V gene are SGHNT and YYREEE (reference sequence).

The chain employs TRBV19 and TRBJ1-5; 7 nucleotides agree with TRBD1. CDR1 is LNHDA and CDR2 is SQIVND in the germline V gene (reference sequence). The V segment lost 6 bases and the J segment 0 bases; nucleotides outside the gene matches: 5. The CDR3 consists of 15 residues. The CDR3 nucleotides are TGTGCCAGTAGCAAGCGACAGGGTAGCAATCAGCCCCAGCATTTT. It is translated as CASSKRQGSNQPQHF.

The chain carries TRBV7-3 and TRBJ2-1; 8 nucleotides agree with TRBD2. This CDR3 is 17 amino acids long. Germline V gene sequence: CDR1 SGHTA, CDR2 FQGTGA. Germline trimming cut 1 base from V and 6 bases from J; bases unmatched to any gene: 11. The CDR3 sequence is CASSLRGRVAGSNEQFF. CDR3 bases: TGTGCCAGCAGCTTAAGGGGGAGGGTAGCGGGGAGCAATGAGCAGTTCTTC. Variable domain in full (rest from reference TRBV7-3 and TRBJ2-1): GAGVSQTPSNKVTEKGKYVELRCDPISGHTALYWYRQSLGQGPEFLIYFQGTGAADDSGLPNDRFFAVRPEGSVSTLKIQRTERGDSAVYLCASSLRGRVAGSNEQFFGPGTRLTVL.

V gene TRBV19 combines with J gene TRBJ2-7; 11 bases are shared with TRBD1. Trimming at V came to 6 bases and at J to 5 bases, leaving 6 bases not matched to a gene. Germline V gene sequence: CDR1 LNHDA, CDR2 SQIVND (reference sequence). This CDR3 spans 14 amino acids. The CDR3 bases are TGTGCCAGTAGCCTACGGACAGGGGGCAACGAGCAGTACTTC. Translation: CASSLRTGGNEQYF.

The chain recombines TRBV27 with TRBJ1-5; 9 nucleotides align to TRBD1. With 4 bases clipped from V and 5 bases from J, the junction kept 3 bases outside the gene matches. This CDR3 has 14 residues. CDR1 MNHEY and CDR2 SMNVEV come from the germline V gene (reference sequence). This CDR3 reads CASSSRTGDQPQHF. CDR3 nucleotide sequence: TGTGCCAGCAGTTCCCGGACAGGGGATCAGCCCCAGCATTTT.

The V call is TRBV6-5, the J call TRBJ2-4, with unresolved D. V was cut by 0 bases and J by 5 bases, with 8 bases left in between. The length of the CDR3 is 14 residues. The germline V gene encodes CDR1 MNHEY and CDR2 SVGAGI. CDR3 region: CASSYSYSENIQYF. The CDR3 nucleotides read TGTGCCAGCAGTTACTCTTATTCGGAAAACATTCAGTACTTC.

The chain carries TRBV2 and TRBJ2-3; 7 bases are shared with TRBD2. Trimming took 6 bases from V and 11 from J; bases not matched to a gene: 5. This CDR3 spans 11 amino acids. Germline V gene lookup returns CDR1 SNHLY and CDR2 FYNNEI. The CDR3 DNA reads TGTGCCAGCAGCGCCACTAGCGTGCAGTATTTT. The encoded protein is CASSATSVQYF. Drawing the rest from reference TRBV2 and TRBJ2-3, the complete variable domain is EPEVTQTPSHQVTQMGQEVILRCVPISNHLYFYWYRQILGQKVEFLVSFYNNEISEKSEIFDDQFSVERPDGSNFTLKIRSTKLEDSAMYFCASSATSVQYFGPGTRLTVL.

J is TRBJ2-1 and V is TRBV27; 7 bases match TRBD2. This CDR3 spans 13 amino acids. Looked up from germline, CDR1 is MNHEY and CDR2 is SMNVEV (reference sequence). Trimming took 8 bases from V and 0 from J; bases not matched to a gene: 1. CDR3 protein: CASGTTSYNEQFF. As DNA, the CDR3 is TGTGCCAGCGGGACTACCTCCTACAATGAGCAGTTCTTC.

In regard to this clone: The junction differs from germline at one of its ends, possibly a read error. The genes are TRBV11-2 and TRBJ2-7, with D hard to call. CDR1 is SGHAT and CDR2 is FQNNGV in the germline V gene. This CDR3 region has 11 residues. Here the CDR3 DNA reads TGTGCCAGCAGCTACTCCCACGAGCAGTACTTC. Encoded protein: CASSYSHEQYF.

This rearrangement joins TRBV4-1 to TRBJ1-5, with TRBD1 matching 9 bases. CDR3 size: 16 residues. Germline CDR1 MGHRA, CDR2 YSYEKL. The ends lost 0 bases at V and 6 bases at J; junction bases unmatched: 6. The chain's CDR3 is CASSQEWTGEGQPQHF. CDR3 nucleotide sequence: TGCGCCAGCAGCCAAGAGTGGACAGGGGAGGGTCAGCCCCAGCATTTT.

This clone was counted a single time. The genes are TRBV25-1 and TRBJ1-2; TRBD1 matches 9 bases. Germline V lookup: CDR1 MGHDK, CDR2 SYGVNS. This CDR3 has 15 amino acids. The V and J ends lost 5 bases and 7 bases, in that order; junction bases with no gene match: 11. The CDR3, as DNA: TGTGCCAGCAGTCCAAAGGGGACAGGGTTCTTTGGCTACACCTTC. Protein product: CASSPKGTGFFGYTF.

The rearrangement links TRBV27 to TRBJ2-1; TRBD2 agrees at 13 bases. J was trimmed by 8 bases and V by 6 bases; bases with no gene match: 7. CDR3 length: 15 residues. Germline CDR1 reads MNHEY; CDR2 reads SMNVEV (reference sequence). CDR3 sequence reads: CASRWTSGGRDEQFF. CDR3 in DNA: TGTGCCAGCAGGTGGACTAGCGGGGGCCGGGATGAGCAGTTCTTC.

The chain links TRBV18 to TRBJ2-7; 10 bases match TRBD1. J lost 5 bases, V lost 3 bases, and 7 bases had no gene match. The CDR3 is made up of 15 amino acids. Germline V gives CDR1 KGHSH, CDR2 LQKENI. The CDR3 DNA reads TGTGCCAGCTCACCTCCGGGACAGGGGTTCCACGAGCAGTACTTC. As protein: CASSPPGQGFHEQYF. Filled out from reference TRBV18 and TRBJ2-7, the complete variable domain reads NAGVMQNPRHLVRRRGQEARLRCSPMKGHSHVYWYRQLPEEGLKFMVYLQKENIIDESGMPKERFSAEFPKEGPSILRIQQVVRGDSAAYFCASSPPGQGFHEQYFGPGTRLTVT.

The chain has TRBV5-1 and TRBJ2-5; 9 nucleotides align to TRBD2. Germline CDR1 and CDR2: SGHRS and YFSETQ. The CDR3 is 15 residues long. V gave up 0 bases and J gave up 5 bases; unmatched junction bases: 5. The CDR3 protein is CASSLAMGLAETQYF. Written as DNA, the CDR3 is TGCGCCAGCAGCTTGGCCATGGGACTAGCCGAGACCCAGTACTTC.

The rearrangement joins TRBV11-2 to TRBJ2-7; 9 bases fit TRBD1. CDR1 is SGHAT and CDR2 is FQNNGV in the germline V gene. This CDR3 comprises 14 residues. After removal of 6 bases from V and 6 bases from J, the junction contained 9 bases not matched to a gene. This CDR3 is CASRNSGQGTEQYF. CDR3 DNA: TGTGCCAGCAGGAATTCTGGACAGGGGACCGAGCAGTACTTC.